The clone carrying this T cell receptor (beta chain) was seen once. The data were obtained in a study of blood T cell repertoires in COVID-19. At the level of the study: In each case, the material was cDNA or gDNA derived from T cells, B-cell-depleted T cells, or PBMCs.

TCRdb's copy holds only in-frame clones and misses some; the assay was immunoSEQ multiplex PCR. The table lists approximately 320,000 clones, 85% of them singletons. The CDR3 runs to 15 residues. After removal of 4 bases from V and 1 base from J, the junction contained 5 bases not matched to a gene. The germline gives CDR1 SGHTA, CDR2 FQGTGA. The source material was peripheral blood. This clonotype was obtained from a human donor in a cohort sampled during active COVID-19. The chain employs TRBV7-3 and TRBJ2-7; 9 nucleotides align to TRBD2. CDR3 sequence: CASSSQRGVSYEQYF. CDR3 nucleotide sequence: TGTGCCAGCAGCTCACAGCGGGGGGTTTCCTACGAGCAGTACTTC.